These 10 T cell receptor beta chains were all obtained from the same sample, sequenced in a study of cytomegalovirus exposure and HLA in healthy donors. Some clones are missing from TCRdb's copy, which holds only in-frame ones; the method was immunoSEQ multiplex PCR. The sample has roughly 200,000 clones; about 80% are singletons. The sequencing sample was made of PBMCs. The receptors originated from a woman aged 18-35 years in good health and CMV-seropositive.

The chain links TRBV7-2 to TRBJ2-5; D possibly corresponds to TRBD2 (6 bases). Germline CDR1 reads SGHTA; CDR2 reads FQGNSA. The CDR3 is 12 residues long. V was clipped by 5 bases and J by 5 bases, with 9 bases between them. The CDR3 DNA is TGTGCCAGCAGCCCACGGGGGGAGACCCAGTACTTC. It is translated as CASSPRGETQYF.

The rearrangement links TRBV6-6 to TRBJ1-6, with a weak D call TRBD1 (5 bases). CDR3 length: 16 residues. Germline V CDR1 and CDR2: MNHNY, SVGAGI (reference sequence). Trimming removed 7 bases from V and 0 bases from J, with 13 bases in between. The CDR3 DNA follows: TGTGCCAGCACCGAAAGGGGTCTCTCCTATAATTCACCCCTCCACTTT. This encodes CASTERGLSYNSPLHF.

The V and J genes are TRBV5-4 and TRBJ1-1; no firm D call. V was pared by 2 bases and J by 4 bases, with 6 bases between. Germline lookup yields CDR1 SGHNT and CDR2 YYREEE (reference sequence). The CDR3 loop spans 12 amino acids. The CDR3 spells CASSFRGTEAFF. The CDR3 DNA follows: TGTGCCAGCAGCTTTCGAGGCACTGAAGCTTTCTTT.

The V call is TRBV19, the J call TRBJ1-4; TRBD1 matches at 9 bases. Looked up from germline, CDR1 is LNHDA and CDR2 is SQIVND (reference sequence). The CDR3 runs 12 residues. Trimming took 5 bases from V and 13 from J; bases not matched to a gene: 5. CDR3 residues: CASSHGTGLLFF. The DNA for the CDR3 is TGTGCCAGTAGTCACGGGACAGGGTTACTGTTTTTT.

This sequence joins TRBV5-1 and TRBJ1-2, with D hard to call. The CDR3 totals 12 residues. CDR1 is SGHRS and CDR2 is YFSETQ in the germline V gene. V was clipped by 4 bases and J by 9 bases, with 13 bases between them. The CDR3 is CASSDVGDRYTF. The CDR3 DNA reads TGCGCCAGCAGCGACGTGGGAGACCGCTACACCTTC.

The chain links TRBV9 to TRBJ2-6; D is undetermined. Germline V CDR1 and CDR2: SGDLS, YYNGEE. V lost 0 bases, J lost 0 bases, and 7 bases lay in between. The CDR3 has 16 amino acids. The CDR3 region has the DNA TGTGCCAGCAGCGTAGCCTCTGTCTCTGGGGCCAACGTCCTGACTTTC. It is translated as CASSVASVSGANVLTF.

CDR3: CASSIQETGYTF. The DNA for the CDR3 is TGTGCCAGTAGTATTCAGGAAACTGGCTACACCTTC. The V and J genes are TRBV19 and TRBJ1-2; D is undetermined. This CDR3 spans 12 amino acids. Germline CDR1 LNHDA, CDR2 SQIVND (reference sequence). V shed 3 bases and J shed 7 bases, with 9 bases lying between them.

The rearrangement links TRBV25-1 to TRBJ1-2, with D possibly matching TRBD1 (5 bases). CDR1 is MGHDK and CDR2 is SYGVNS in the germline V gene. The CDR3 sequence is 11 residues long. Trimming took 6 bases from V and 6 from J, leaving 8 bases between them. The CDR3 DNA follows: TGTGCCAGCAGAGGGGATGATGGCTACACCTTC. It translates to CASRGDDGYTF.

The chain couples TRBV7-9 to TRBJ1-6, with 7 positions matching TRBD1. From germline, CDR1 is SEHNR and CDR2 FQNEAQ (reference sequence). CDR3 length: 16 amino acids. V gave up 5 bases and J gave up 0 bases; unmatched junction bases: 4. CDR3 residues: CASSLGQSSYNSPLHF. CDR3 coding DNA: TGTGCCAGCAGCCTGGGACAGAGCTCCTATAATTCACCCCTCCACTTT.

The V gene is TRBV2, the J gene TRBJ2-7, with TRBD2 as a possible D gene (6 bases). Germline V gene sequence: CDR1 SNHLY, CDR2 FYNNEI. This CDR3 has 15 residues. Trimming removed 3 bases at V and 1 base at J, with 13 bases between. The CDR3 nucleotides read TGTGCCAGCAGTGAGCCTCGGGACTCGTCCTACGAGCAGTACTTC. This sequence encodes CASSEPRDSSYEQYF. Full variable domain (outside the CDR3, taken from reference TRBV2 and TRBJ2-7): EPEVTQTPSHQVTQMGQEVILRCVPISNHLYFYWYRQILGQKVEFLVSFYNNEISEKSEIFDDQFSVERPDGSNFTLKIRSTKLEDSAMYFCASSEPRDSSYEQYFGPGTRLTVT.